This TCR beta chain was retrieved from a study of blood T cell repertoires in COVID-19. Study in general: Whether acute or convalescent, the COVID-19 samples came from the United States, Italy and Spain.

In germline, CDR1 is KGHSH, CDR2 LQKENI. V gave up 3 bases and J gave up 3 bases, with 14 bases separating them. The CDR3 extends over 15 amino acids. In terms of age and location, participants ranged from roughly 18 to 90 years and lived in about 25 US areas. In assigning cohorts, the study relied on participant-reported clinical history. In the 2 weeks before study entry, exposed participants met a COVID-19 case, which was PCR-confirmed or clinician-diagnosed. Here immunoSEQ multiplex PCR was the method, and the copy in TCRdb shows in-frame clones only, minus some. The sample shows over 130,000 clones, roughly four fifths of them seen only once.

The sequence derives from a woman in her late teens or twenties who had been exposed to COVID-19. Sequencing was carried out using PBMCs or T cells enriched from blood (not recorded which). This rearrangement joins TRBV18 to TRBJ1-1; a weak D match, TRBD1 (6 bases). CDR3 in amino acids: CASSPVMGADTEAFF. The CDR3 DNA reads TGTGCCAGCTCACCTGTTATGGGGGCAGACACTGAAGCTTTCTTT.